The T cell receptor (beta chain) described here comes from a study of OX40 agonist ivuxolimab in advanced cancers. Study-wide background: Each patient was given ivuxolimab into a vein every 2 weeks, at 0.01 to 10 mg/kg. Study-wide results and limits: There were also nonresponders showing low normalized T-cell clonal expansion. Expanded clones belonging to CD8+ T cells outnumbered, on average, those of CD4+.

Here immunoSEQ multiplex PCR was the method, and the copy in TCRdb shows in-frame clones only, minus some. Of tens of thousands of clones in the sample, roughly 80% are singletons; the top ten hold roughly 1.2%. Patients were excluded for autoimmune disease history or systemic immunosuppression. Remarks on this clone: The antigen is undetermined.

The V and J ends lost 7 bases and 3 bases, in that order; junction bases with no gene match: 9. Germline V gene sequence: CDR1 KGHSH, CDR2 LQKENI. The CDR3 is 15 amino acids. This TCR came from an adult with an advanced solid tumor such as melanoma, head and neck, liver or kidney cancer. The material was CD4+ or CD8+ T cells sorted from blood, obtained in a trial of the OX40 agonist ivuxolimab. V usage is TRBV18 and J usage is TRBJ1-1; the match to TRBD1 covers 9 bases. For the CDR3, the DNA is TGTGCCAGCTTACCGGGACAGGGACCTTACACTGAAGCTTTCTTT. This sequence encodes CASLPGQGPYTEAFF.